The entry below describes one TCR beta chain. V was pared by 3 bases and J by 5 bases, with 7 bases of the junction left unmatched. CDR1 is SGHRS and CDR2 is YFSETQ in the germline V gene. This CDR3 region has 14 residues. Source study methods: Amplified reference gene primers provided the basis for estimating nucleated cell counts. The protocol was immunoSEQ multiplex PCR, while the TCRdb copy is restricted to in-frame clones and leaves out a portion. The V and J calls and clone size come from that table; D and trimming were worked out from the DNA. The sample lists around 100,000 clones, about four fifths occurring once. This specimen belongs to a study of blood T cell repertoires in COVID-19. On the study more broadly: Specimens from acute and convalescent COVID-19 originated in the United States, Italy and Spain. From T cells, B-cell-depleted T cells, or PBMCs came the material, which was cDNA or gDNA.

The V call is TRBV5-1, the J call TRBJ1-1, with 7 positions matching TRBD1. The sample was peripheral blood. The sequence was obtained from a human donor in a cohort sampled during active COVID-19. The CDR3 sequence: CASSYRQGWTEAFF. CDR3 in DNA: TGCGCCAGCAGCTACCGACAGGGCTGGACTGAAGCTTTCTTT.